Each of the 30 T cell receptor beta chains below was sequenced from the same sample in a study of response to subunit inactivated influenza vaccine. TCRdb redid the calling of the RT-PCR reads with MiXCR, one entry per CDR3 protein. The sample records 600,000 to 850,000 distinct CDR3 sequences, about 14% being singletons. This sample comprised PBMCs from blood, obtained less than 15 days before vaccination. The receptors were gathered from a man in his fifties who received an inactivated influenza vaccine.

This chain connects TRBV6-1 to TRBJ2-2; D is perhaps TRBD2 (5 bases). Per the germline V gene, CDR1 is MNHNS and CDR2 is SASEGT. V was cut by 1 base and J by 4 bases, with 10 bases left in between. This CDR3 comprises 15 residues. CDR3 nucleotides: TGTGCCAGCAGTGAAGTAGGAGGTGGCACCGGGGAGCTGTTTTTT. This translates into CASSEVGGGTGELFF.

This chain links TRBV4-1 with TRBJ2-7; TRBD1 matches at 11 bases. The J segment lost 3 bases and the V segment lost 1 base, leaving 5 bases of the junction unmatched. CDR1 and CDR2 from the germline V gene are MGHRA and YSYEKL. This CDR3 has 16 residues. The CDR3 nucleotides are TGCGCCAGCAGCCAAGCGACCGGGACAGGGGGCTACGAGCAGTACTTC. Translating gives CASSQATGTGGYEQYF.

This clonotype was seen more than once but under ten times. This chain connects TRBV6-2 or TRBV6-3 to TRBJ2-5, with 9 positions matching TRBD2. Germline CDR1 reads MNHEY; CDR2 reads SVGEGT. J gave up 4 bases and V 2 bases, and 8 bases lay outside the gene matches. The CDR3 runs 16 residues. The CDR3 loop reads CASSYPLAGGGETQYF. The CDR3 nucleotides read TGTGCCAGCAGTTACCCCCTTGCGGGAGGGGGAGAGACCCAGTACTTC.

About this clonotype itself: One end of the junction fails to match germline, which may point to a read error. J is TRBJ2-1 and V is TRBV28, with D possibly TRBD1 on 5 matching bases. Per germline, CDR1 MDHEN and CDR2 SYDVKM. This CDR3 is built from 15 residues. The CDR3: CAGSLDQGFNNEQFF. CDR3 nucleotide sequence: TGTGCCGGCAGTTTAGACCAGGGATTCAACAATGAGCAGTTCTTC.

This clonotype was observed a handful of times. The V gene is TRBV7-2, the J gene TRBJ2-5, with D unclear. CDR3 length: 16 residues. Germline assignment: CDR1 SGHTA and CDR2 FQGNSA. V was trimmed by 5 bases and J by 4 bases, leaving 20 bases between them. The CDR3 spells CASSPPPASIGETQYF. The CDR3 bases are TGTGCCAGCAGCCCACCCCCCGCAAGTATAGGAGAGACCCAGTACTTC.

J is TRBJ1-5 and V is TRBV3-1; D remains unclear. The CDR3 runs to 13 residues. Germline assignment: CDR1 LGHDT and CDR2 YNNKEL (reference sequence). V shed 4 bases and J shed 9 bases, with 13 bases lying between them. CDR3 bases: TGTGCCAGCAGCCCAAGATCTGGGCCGCCCCAGCATTTT. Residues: CASSPRSGPPQHF.

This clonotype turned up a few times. This CDR3 reads CASSAGLVNLVEQFF. CDR3 sequence (DNA): TGCGCCAGCAGTGCTGGACTAGTAAATCTAGTAGAGCAGTTCTTC. The rearrangement joins TRBV10-1 to TRBJ2-1, with TRBD2 matching over 7 bases. V lost 4 bases to trimming and J lost 10 bases; unmatched junction nucleotides: 13. CDR1 and CDR2 (germline): WNHNN, SYGVQD (reference sequence). This CDR3 has 15 amino acids.

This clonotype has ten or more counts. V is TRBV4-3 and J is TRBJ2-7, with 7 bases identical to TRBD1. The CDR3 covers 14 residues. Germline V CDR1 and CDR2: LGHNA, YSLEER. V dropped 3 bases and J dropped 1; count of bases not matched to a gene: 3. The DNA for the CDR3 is TGCGCCAGCAGCCAGCAACAGGGGTCCTACGAGCAGTACTTC. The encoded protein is CASSQQQGSYEQYF.

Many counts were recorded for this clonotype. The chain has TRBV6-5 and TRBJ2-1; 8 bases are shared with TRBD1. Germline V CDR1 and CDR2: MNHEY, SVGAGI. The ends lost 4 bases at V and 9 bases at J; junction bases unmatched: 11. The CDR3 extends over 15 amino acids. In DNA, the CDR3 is TGTGCCAGCAGTTTTCACGGGACAGGCGCGAGTGAGCAGTTCTTC. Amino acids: CASSFHGTGASEQFF.

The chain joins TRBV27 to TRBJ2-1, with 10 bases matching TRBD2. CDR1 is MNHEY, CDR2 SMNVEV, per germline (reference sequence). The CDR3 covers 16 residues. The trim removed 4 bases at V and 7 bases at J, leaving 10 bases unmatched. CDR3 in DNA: TGTGCCAGCAGTTCCCCTCTAGCGGGGGTAGGGAATGAGCAGTTCTTC. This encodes CASSSPLAGVGNEQFF.

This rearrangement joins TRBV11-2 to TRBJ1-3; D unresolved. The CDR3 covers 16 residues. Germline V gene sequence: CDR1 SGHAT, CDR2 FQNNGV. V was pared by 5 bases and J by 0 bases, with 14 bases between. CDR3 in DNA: TGTGCCAGCAGCCCCCCAGTGCTTCACTCTGGAAACACCATATATTTT. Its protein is CASSPPVLHSGNTIYF.

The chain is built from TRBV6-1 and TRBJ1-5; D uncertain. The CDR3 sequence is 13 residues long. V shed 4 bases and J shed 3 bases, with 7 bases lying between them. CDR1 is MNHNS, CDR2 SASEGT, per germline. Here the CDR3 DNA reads TGTGCCAGCAGTGCCGGATTCAATCAGCCCCAGCATTTT. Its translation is CASSAGFNQPQHF.

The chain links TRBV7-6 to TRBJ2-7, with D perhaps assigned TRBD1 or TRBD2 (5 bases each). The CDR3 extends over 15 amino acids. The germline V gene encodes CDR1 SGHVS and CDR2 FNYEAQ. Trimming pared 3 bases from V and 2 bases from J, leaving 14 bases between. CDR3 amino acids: CASSFLGTAAYEQYF. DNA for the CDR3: TGTGCCAGCAGCTTCCTAGGGACGGCGGCCTACGAGCAGTACTTC.

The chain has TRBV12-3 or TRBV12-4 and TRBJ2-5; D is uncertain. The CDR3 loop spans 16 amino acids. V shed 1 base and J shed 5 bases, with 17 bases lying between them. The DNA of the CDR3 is TGTGCCAGCAGTTTAGGTGCGGCTCTCCAAGGGGAGACCCAGTACTTC. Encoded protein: CASSLGAALQGETQYF.

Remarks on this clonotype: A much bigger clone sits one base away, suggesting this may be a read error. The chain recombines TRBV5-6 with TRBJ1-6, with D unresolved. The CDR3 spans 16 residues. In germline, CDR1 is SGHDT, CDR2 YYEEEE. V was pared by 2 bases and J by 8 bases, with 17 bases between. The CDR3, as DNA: TGTGCCAGCAGCTTCTTGTCTGCCCGAGGGTATTCACCCCTCCACTTT. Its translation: CASSFLSARGYSPLHF.

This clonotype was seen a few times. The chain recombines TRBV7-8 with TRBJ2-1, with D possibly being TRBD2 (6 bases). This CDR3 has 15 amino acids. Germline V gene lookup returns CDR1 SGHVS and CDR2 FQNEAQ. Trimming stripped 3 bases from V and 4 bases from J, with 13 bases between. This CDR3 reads CASSFSGTVYNEQFF. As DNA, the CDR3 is TGTGCCAGCAGCTTTTCGGGGACTGTTTACAATGAGCAGTTCTTC. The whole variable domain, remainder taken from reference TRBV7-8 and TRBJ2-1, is GAGVSQSPRYKVAKRGQDVALRCDPISGHVSLFWYQQALGQGPEFLTYFQNEAQLDKSGLPSDRFFAERPEGSVSTLKIQRTQQEDSAVYLCASSFSGTVYNEQFFGPGTRLTVL.

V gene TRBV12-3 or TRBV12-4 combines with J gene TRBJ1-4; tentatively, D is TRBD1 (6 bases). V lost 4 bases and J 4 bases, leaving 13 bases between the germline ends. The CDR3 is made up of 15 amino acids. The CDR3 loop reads CASSSHREGNEKLFF. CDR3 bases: TGTGCCAGCAGTTCCCACAGGGAGGGTAATGAAAAACTGTTTTTT.

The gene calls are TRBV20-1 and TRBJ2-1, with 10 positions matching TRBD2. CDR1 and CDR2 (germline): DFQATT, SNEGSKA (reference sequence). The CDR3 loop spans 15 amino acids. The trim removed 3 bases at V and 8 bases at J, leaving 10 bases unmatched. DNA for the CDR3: TGCAGTGCTAGTCAGGCTAGCGGGAGTATTCATGAGCAGTTCTTC. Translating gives CSASQASGSIHEQFF.

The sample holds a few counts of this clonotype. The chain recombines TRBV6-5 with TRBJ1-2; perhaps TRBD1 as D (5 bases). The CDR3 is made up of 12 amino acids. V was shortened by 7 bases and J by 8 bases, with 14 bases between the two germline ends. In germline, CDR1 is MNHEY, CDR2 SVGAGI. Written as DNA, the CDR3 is TGTGCCAGCACCCCTGGGGGGACCGGCTACACCTTC. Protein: CASTPGGTGYTF.

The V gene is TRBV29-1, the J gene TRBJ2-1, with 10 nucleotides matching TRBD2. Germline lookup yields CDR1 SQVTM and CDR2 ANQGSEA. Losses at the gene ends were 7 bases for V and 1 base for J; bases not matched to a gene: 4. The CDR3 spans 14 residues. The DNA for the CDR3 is TGCAGCGCCGGACTAGCGGTTTCCTACAATGAGCAGTTCTTC. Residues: CSAGLAVSYNEQFF.

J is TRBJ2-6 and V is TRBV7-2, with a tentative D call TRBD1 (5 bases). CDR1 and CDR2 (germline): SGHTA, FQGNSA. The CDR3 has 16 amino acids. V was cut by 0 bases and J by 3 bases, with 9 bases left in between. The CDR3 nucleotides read TGTGCCAGCAGCTTAGCTGGGGCCTATGGGGCCAACGTCCTGACTTTC. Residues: CASSLAGAYGANVLTF.

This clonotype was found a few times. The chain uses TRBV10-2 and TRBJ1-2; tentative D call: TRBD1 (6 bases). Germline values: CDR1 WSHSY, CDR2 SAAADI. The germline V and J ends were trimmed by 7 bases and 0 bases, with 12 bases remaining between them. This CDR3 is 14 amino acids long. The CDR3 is CASKETGPNYGYTF. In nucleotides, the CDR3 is TGCGCCAGCAAAGAGACAGGCCCTAACTATGGCTACACCTTC.

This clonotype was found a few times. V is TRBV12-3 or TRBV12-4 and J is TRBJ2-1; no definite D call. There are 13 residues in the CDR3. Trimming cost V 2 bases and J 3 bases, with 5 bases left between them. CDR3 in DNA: TGTGCCAGCAGTTTATTGGACTACAATGAGCAGTTCTTC. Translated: CASSLLDYNEQFF.

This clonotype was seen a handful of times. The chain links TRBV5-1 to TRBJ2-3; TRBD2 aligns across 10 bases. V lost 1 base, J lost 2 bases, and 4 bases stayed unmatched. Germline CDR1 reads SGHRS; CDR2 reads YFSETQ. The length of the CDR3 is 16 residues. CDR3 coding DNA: TGCGCCAGCAGCTTGCAAGGACTAGCGGACACAGATACGCAGTATTTT. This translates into CASSLQGLADTDTQYF.

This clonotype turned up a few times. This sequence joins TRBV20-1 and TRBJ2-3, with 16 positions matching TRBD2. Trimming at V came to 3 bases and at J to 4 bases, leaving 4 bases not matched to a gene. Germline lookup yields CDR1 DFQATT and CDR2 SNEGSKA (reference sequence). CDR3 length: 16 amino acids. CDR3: CSARGLAGGAPDTQYF. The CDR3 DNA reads TGCAGTGCTAGGGGACTAGCGGGAGGGGCGCCAGATACGCAGTATTTT.

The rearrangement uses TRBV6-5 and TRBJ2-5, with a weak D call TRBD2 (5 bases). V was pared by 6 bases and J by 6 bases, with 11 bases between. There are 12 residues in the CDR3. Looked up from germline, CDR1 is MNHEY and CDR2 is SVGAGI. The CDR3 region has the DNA TGTGCCAGCAGCCGTGAGCGGAAGACCCAGTACTTC. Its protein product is CASSRERKTQYF.

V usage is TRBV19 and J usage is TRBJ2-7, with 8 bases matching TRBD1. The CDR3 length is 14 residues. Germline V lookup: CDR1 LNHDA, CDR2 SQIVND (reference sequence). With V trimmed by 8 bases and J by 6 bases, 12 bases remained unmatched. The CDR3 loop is CASGRGQVAGEQYF. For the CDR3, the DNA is TGTGCCAGTGGTCGGGGACAGGTCGCAGGCGAGCAGTACTTC.

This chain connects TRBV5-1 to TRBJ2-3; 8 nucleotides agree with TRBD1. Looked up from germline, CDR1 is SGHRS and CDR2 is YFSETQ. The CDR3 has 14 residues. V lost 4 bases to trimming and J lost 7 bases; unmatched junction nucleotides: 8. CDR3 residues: CASSPGQEGYTQYF. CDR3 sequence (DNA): TGCGCCAGCAGCCCGGGACAGGAGGGATATACGCAGTATTTT.

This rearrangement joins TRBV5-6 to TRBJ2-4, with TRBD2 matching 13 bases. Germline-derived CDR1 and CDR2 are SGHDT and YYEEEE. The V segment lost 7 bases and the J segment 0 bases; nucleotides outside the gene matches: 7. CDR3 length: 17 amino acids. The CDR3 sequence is CASRGLAGTEAKNIQYF. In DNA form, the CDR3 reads TGTGCCAGCCGGGGACTAGCGGGAACCGAAGCCAAAAACATTCAGTACTTC.

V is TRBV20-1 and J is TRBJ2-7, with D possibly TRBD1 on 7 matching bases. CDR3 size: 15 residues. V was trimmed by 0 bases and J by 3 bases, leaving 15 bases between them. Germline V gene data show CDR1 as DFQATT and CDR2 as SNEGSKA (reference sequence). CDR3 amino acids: CSARDLGGGGYEQYF. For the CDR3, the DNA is TGCAGTGCTAGAGATCTAGGAGGGGGCGGCTACGAGCAGTACTTC.